These 11 T cell receptor beta chains were sequenced from one sample in a study of shared clonotypes between healthy human individuals. Generated by immunoSEQ multiplex PCR, the TCRdb table keeps only in-frame clones and is missing some. Among a few million clones, approximately 96% were seen once, and the ten largest hold roughly 0.13%. The sequencing sample was made of naive CD4+ T cells sorted from blood. Subset meaning: CD45RA+ positively selected. These receptors all come from a man between 18 and 29 years old in good health.

The rearrangement joins TRBV7-2 to TRBJ2-7, with a weak D call TRBD2 (6 bases). V gave up 4 bases and J gave up 5 bases, with 12 bases separating them. From germline, CDR1 is SGHTA and CDR2 FQGNSA. The CDR3 spans 13 residues. Here the CDR3 DNA reads TGTGCCAGCAGCTCAGGGACTCGGAACGAGCAGTACTTC. It translates to CASSSGTRNEQYF. The entire variable domain, with the rest obtained from reference TRBV7-2 and TRBJ2-7, is as follows: GAGVSQSPSNKVTEKGKDVELRCDPISGHTALYWYRQSLGQGLEFLIYFQGNSAPDKSGLPSDRFSAERTGGSVSTLTIQRTQQEDSAVYLCASSSGTRNEQYFGPGTRLTVT.

The chain uses TRBV18 and TRBJ1-5; D gene ambiguous. V was clipped by 2 bases and J by 1 base, with 9 bases between them. CDR3 length: 15 residues. Per the germline V gene, CDR1 is KGHSH and CDR2 is LQKENI. In DNA form, the CDR3 reads TGTGCCAGCTCACCAGGAGTACAAAGCAATCAGCCCCAGCATTTT. Translation gives CASSPGVQSNQPQHF.

This clone appeared a single time. The chain is built from TRBV6-1 and TRBJ2-1, with 8 bases matching TRBD1. This CDR3 contains 16 residues. Germline V gives CDR1 MNHNS, CDR2 SASEGT. V lost 3 bases to trimming and J lost 4 bases; unmatched junction nucleotides: 8. The CDR3 here is CASSDRWTGRYNEQFF. In DNA, the CDR3 is TGTGCCAGCAGTGATCGTTGGACAGGGAGGTACAATGAGCAGTTCTTC.

This clone has a single count. V gene TRBV30 combines with J gene TRBJ1-5, with D maybe TRBD1 (5 bases). CDR3 size: 13 residues. Germline V gene lookup returns CDR1 GTSNPN and CDR2 SVGIG (reference sequence). V lost 5 bases and J 1 base, leaving 9 bases between the germline ends. The CDR3 nucleotides are TGTGCCTGGGCCAGGGAGAGCAATCAGCCCCAGCATTTT. Translating it yields CAWARESNQPQHF.

The rearrangement uses TRBV19 and TRBJ2-7; 7 nucleotides align to TRBD1. Losses at the gene ends were 1 base for V and 2 bases for J; bases not matched to a gene: 5. The CDR3 contains 15 residues. Germline CDR1 is LNHDA and CDR2 is SQIVND (reference sequence). Here the CDR3 reads CASSIGEGQAYEQYF. In DNA form, the CDR3 reads TGTGCCAGTAGTATAGGAGAAGGACAGGCCTACGAGCAGTACTTC. Variable domain in full (rest from reference TRBV19 and TRBJ2-7): DGGITQSPKYLFRKEGQNVTLSCEQNLNHDAMYWYRQDPGQGLRLIYYSQIVNDFQKGDIAEGYSVSREKKESFPLTVTSAQKNPTAFYLCASSIGEGQAYEQYFGPGTRLTVT.

This rearrangement joins TRBV6-1 to TRBJ2-1, with a tentative D call TRBD2 (5 bases). Germline lookup yields CDR1 MNHNS and CDR2 SASEGT. Trimming took 7 bases from V and 9 from J, leaving 16 bases between them. There are 13 residues in the CDR3. The CDR3: CASTTIGRVEQFF. The CDR3, as DNA: TGTGCCAGCACCACAATAGGGCGGGTTGAGCAGTTCTTC.

J is TRBJ1-2 and V is TRBV4-1, with a weak D call TRBD1 (5 bases). CDR1 MGHRA and CDR2 YSYEKL come from the germline V gene. The CDR3 spans 16 residues. The V end was cut by 0 bases, the J end by 0 bases, with 11 bases between. The CDR3 DNA sequence: TGCGCCAGCAGCCAAGATGGCCCACAGGCTAACTATGGCTACACCTTC. Its protein is CASSQDGPQANYGYTF.

The rearrangement links TRBV4-1 to TRBJ1-6; 8 nucleotides line up with TRBD1. Germline V lookup: CDR1 MGHRA, CDR2 YSYEKL. The CDR3 has 16 amino acids. After removal of 4 bases from V and 10 bases from J, the junction contained 12 bases not matched to a gene. CDR3 bases: TGCGCCAGCAGCCGCGGCGGACAGGGTAAGGAGTCACCCCTCCACTTT. Protein sequence: CASSRGGQGKESPLHF.

The chain carries TRBV9 and TRBJ1-1; unclear D gene. The germline CDR1 and CDR2 sequences are SGDLS and YYNGEE. V lost 0 bases and J 4 bases, leaving 10 bases between the germline ends. This CDR3 has 14 amino acids. In DNA form, the CDR3 reads TGTGCCAGCAGCGTAGGAGGCGCGGTCACTGAAGCTTTCTTT. Encoded protein: CASSVGGAVTEAFF.

This clone was recorded only once. The chain couples TRBV6-5 to TRBJ1-5, with 8 positions matching TRBD1. The CDR3 is made up of 15 amino acids. V lost 2 bases, J lost 6 bases, and 6 bases stayed unmatched. Germline CDR1 reads MNHEY; CDR2 reads SVGAGI. The CDR3 loop reads CASSYEAGGSQPQHF. The CDR3 bases are TGTGCCAGCAGTTACGAGGCAGGGGGCAGTCAGCCCCAGCATTTT.

The chain joins TRBV19 to TRBJ1-2; maybe TRBD1 (6 bases). The CDR3 runs to 15 residues. The ends were cut back, 1 base at V and 5 bases at J, with 14 bases in the middle. Germline V gene data show CDR1 as LNHDA and CDR2 as SQIVND (reference sequence). CDR3 in amino acids: CASSIVDPGHYGYTF. For the CDR3, the DNA is TGTGCCAGTAGTATAGTCGACCCGGGACATTATGGCTACACCTTC.